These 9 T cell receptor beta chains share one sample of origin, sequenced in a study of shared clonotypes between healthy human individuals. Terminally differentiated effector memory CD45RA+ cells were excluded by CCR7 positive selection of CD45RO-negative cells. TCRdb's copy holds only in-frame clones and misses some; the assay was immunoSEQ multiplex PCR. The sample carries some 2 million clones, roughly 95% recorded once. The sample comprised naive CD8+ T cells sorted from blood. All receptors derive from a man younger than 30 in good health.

CDR3 nucleotides: TGTGCCAGCAGCTTGCCTAGCGGGAGGACAGATACGCAGTATTTT. It translates to CASSLPSGRTDTQYF. The chain employs TRBV5-6 and TRBJ2-3; 11 bases align to TRBD2. J was trimmed by 3 bases and V by 1 base; bases with no gene match: 1. The CDR3 consists of 15 residues. Germline V gene lookup returns CDR1 SGHDT and CDR2 YYEEEE.

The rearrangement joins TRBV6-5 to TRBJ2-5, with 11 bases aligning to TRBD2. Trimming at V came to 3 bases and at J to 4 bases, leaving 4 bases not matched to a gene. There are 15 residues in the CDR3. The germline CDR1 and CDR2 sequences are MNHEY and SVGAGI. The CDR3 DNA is TGTGCCAGCAGTTATACTAGCGGGAGAAGAGAGACCCAGTACTTC. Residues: CASSYTSGRRETQYF.

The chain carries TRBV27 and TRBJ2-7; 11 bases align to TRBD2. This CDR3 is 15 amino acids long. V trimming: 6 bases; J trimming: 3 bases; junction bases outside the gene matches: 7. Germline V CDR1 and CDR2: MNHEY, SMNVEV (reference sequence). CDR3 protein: CASRPLAGGNYEQYF. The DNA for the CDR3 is TGTGCCAGCAGGCCGCTAGCGGGAGGAAACTACGAGCAGTACTTC.

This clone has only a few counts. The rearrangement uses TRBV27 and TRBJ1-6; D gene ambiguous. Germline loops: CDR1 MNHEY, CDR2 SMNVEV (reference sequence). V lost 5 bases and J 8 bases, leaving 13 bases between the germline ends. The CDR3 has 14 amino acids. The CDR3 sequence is CASSADSWYSPLHF. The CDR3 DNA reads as TGTGCCAGCAGTGCGGACTCCTGGTATTCACCCCTCCACTTT.

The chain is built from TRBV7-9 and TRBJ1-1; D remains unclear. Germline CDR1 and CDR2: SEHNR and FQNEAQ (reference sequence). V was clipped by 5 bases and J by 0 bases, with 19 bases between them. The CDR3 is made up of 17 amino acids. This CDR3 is CASSTNVIRILNTEAFF. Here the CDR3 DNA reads TGTGCCAGCAGCACCAACGTAATTCGGATTCTGAACACTGAAGCTTTCTTT. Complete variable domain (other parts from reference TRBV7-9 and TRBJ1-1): DTGVSQNPRHKITKRGQNVTFRCDPISEHNRLYWYRQTLGQGPEFLTYFQNEAQLEKSRLLSDRFSAERPKGSFSTLEIQRTEQGDSAMYLCASSTNVIRILNTEAFFGQGTRLTVV.

CDR3 amino acids: CASSFSAELYNEQFF. Here the CDR3 DNA reads TGTGCCAGCAGCTTTTCGGCAGAACTCTACAATGAGCAGTTCTTC. The chain links TRBV7-6 to TRBJ2-1; D unclear. The CDR3 runs 15 residues. Germline V lookup: CDR1 SGHVS, CDR2 FNYEAQ. V lost 3 bases and J 3 bases, leaving 12 bases between the germline ends.

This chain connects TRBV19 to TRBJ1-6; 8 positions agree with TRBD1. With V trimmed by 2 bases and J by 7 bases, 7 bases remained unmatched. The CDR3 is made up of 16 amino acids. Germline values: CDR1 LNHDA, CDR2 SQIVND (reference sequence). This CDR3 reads CASSILPGQVNSPLHF. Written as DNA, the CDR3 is TGTGCCAGTAGTATACTCCCGGGACAGGTAAATTCACCCCTCCACTTT.

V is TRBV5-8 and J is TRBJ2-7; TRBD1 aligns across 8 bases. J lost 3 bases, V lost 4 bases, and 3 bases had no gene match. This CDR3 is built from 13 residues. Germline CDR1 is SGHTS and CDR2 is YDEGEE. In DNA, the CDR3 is TGTGCCAGCAGCCAGACAGGGGACTACGAGCAGTACTTC. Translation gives CASSQTGDYEQYF.

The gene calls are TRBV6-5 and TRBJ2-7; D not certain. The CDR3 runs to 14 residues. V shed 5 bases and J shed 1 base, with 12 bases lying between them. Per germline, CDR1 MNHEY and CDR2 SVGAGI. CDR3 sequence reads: CASSPWTDSYEQYF. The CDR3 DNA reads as TGTGCCAGCAGTCCGTGGACCGATTCCTACGAGCAGTACTTC.